Below, 3 T cell receptor beta chains from the same sample are listed, as sequenced in a study of PD-1 blockade in classical Hodgkin lymphoma. Libraries were prepared by immunoSEQ multiplex PCR; TCRdb keeps only in-frame clonotypes and omits some of them. The sample holds tens of thousands of clones, around 71% seen once. Every patient was affected by relapse after autologous stem cell transplantation, while exposure to brentuximab vedotin was not uniform. The sequences come from peripheral blood mononuclear cells (PBMCs), collected before the second cycle of nivolumab. These TCRs come from a human donor with classical Hodgkin lymphoma.

The J gene is TRBJ2-1, the V gene TRBV30; 10 positions agree with TRBD2. The V segment lost 0 bases and the J segment 6 bases; nucleotides outside the gene matches: 8. Germline values: CDR1 GTSNPN, CDR2 SVGIG (reference sequence). This CDR3 spans 16 amino acids. The CDR3 sequence is CAWSVLLAGATNEQFF. The DNA for the CDR3 is TGTGCCTGGAGTGTACTGCTAGCGGGGGCCACCAATGAGCAGTTCTTC.

The V gene is TRBV19, the J gene TRBJ2-5; a weak D match, TRBD1 (7 bases). The length of the CDR3 is 14 residues. The V and J ends lost 3 bases and 2 bases respectively, with 10 bases between them. CDR1 and CDR2 from the germline V gene are LNHDA and SQIVND (reference sequence). The CDR3 DNA reads TGTGCCAGTAGTATGGCGGGACAGCAAGAGACCCAGTACTTC. Amino acids: CASSMAGQQETQYF.

V usage is TRBV5-1 and J usage is TRBJ1-3; D unresolved. The V and J ends lost 0 bases and 0 bases respectively, with 7 bases between them. Germline V gene sequence: CDR1 SGHRS, CDR2 YFSETQ. CDR3 length: 15 residues. CDR3 nucleotide sequence: TGCGCCAGCAGCTTGGATCCTTTCTCTGGAAACACCATATATTTT. This codes for CASSLDPFSGNTIYF.